This entry describes one TCR beta chain. Sequencing was performed with immunoSEQ multiplex PCR; in TCRdb, only in-frame clones are kept and a portion is missing. The table has fewer than 350,000 clones, less than 85% seen once. CDR3 size: 13 residues. CDR1 and CDR2 from the germline V gene are MDHEN and SYDVKM. Between the trimmed V and J ends, which lost 5 bases and 5 bases, there was a span of 9 bases. This sample was included in a study of blood T cell repertoires in COVID-19. The genes are TRBV28 and TRBJ2-2, with a tentative D call TRBD2 (5 bases). This sequence originates from a woman aged 30 to 39 who had been exposed to COVID-19. The sample consisted of PBMCs or T cells enriched from blood (not recorded which). CDR3 in amino acids: CASSTRVTGELFF. CDR3 in DNA: TGTGCCAGCAGTACGAGGGTAACCGGGGAGCTGTTTTTT.